The rows below give T cell receptor beta chains drawn from one sample of a study of T cells in localized non-small cell lung cancer. Profiling relied on immunoSEQ multiplex PCR, and the TCRdb table lists in-frame clones only, not all of them. The sample includes fewer than 12,000 clones, 40% to 55% of them seen just once. This specimen consisted of lymph node tissue, obtained before any cancer treatment. Receptors were obtained from a woman aged 40 to 75 with stage II squamous cell lung carcinoma. Each CDR3 is given with its conserved first and last residue. Fields, in order: V gene, CDR3 length, D gene, clone size, J gene, CDR3 protein, CDR3 DNA. A D gene is named only where the DNA matches it firmly. Expanded clones are given a class, and other clones once, few, many or no size at all.

V: TRBV29-1
length: 16
D: TRBD1
size: .
J: TRBJ1-2
CDR3: CSVARDSFQEDYGYTF
DNA: TGCAGCGTCGCCCGGGACAGCTTTCAAGAAGACTATGGCTACACCTTC

V: TRBV30
length: 17
D: .
size: .
J: TRBJ1-5
CDR3: CAWSVGSGTEYNQPQHF
DNA: TGTGCCTGGAGTGTGGGTTCCGGGACTGAGTACAATCAGCCCCAGCATTTT

V: TRBV19
length: 16
D: TRBD2
size: .
J: TRBJ2-7
CDR3: CASSIRPRGGLYEQYF
DNA: TGTGCCAGTAGTATCCGCCCTCGGGGGGGGCTATACGAGCAGTACTTC

V: TRBV9
length: 17
D: TRBD2
size: .
J: TRBJ2-1
CDR3: CASSVVGRAPSYNEQFF
DNA: TGTGCCAGCAGCGTAGTAGGGAGGGCCCCCTCCTACAATGAGCAGTTCTTC

V: TRBV15
length: 17
D: TRBD1
size: once
J: TRBJ1-5
CDR3: CATSGRGQGARNQPQHF
DNA: TGTGCCACCAGCGGTCGGGGACAGGGGGCTCGGAATCAGCCCCAGCATTTT

V: TRBV4-1
length: 13
D: .
size: .
J: TRBJ1-4
CDR3: CASSQGREEKLFF
DNA: TGCGCCAGCAGCCAAGGCAGGGAGGAAAAACTGTTTTTT

V: TRBV28
length: 14
D: .
size: .
J: TRBJ1-5
CDR3: CASSWGDKNQPQHF
DNA: TGTGCCAGCAGCTGGGGGGACAAGAATCAGCCCCAGCATTTT

V: TRBV9
length: 15
D: .
size: few
J: TRBJ1-2
CDR3: CASSASGPTNYGYTF
DNA: TGTGCCAGCAGTGCCTCGGGGCCGACTAACTATGGCTACACCTTC

V: TRBV30
length: 13
D: .
size: .
J: TRBJ1-1
CDR3: CAWSVGGGTEAFF
DNA: TGTGCCTGGAGTGTAGGGGGGGGCACTGAAGCTTTCTTT

V: TRBV19
length: 15
D: TRBD1
size: .
J: TRBJ1-2
CDR3: CASSPRGQANYGYTF
DNA: TGTGCCAGTAGTCCCAGGGGGCAAGCGAACTATGGCTACACCTTC

V: TRBV19
length: 17
D: TRBD1
size: .
J: TRBJ2-6
CDR3: CASSGRQGSPGANVLTF
DNA: TGTGCCAGTAGTGGTAGACAGGGTTCTCCTGGGGCCAACGTCCTGACTTTC

V: TRBV6-7
length: 15
D: .
size: .
J: TRBJ2-1
CDR3: CASTPVAGYYNEQFF
DNA: TGTGCCAGCACCCCGGTCGCGGGATATTACAATGAGCAGTTCTTC

V: TRBV11-3
length: 14
D: .
size: .
J: TRBJ2-7
CDR3: CASSIRDGSYEQYF
DNA: TGTGCCAGCAGCATCCGGGACGGCTCCTACGAGCAGTACTTC

V: TRBV18
length: 15
D: .
size: .
J: TRBJ2-5
CDR3: CASSPPTSREETQYF
DNA: TGTGCCAGCTCACCACCTACCTCGAGGGAAGAGACCCAGTACTTC

V: TRBV11-1
length: 16
D: .
size: .
J: TRBJ2-2
CDR3: CASSLRPLATTGELFF
DNA: TGTGCCAGCAGCTTAAGACCTCTAGCGACCACCGGGGAGCTGTTTTTT

V: TRBV29-1
length: 12
D: .
size: .
J: TRBJ1-2
CDR3: CSVGGQSHGYTF
DNA: TGCAGCGTTGGAGGACAGAGTCATGGCTACACCTTC

V: TRBV15
length: 15
D: .
size: .
J: TRBJ1-3
CDR3: CATSTGGNSGNTIYF
DNA: TGTGCCACCAGCACCGGCGGGAACTCGGGAAACACCATATATTTT

V: TRBV14
length: 15
D: .
size: .
J: TRBJ2-2
CDR3: CASSQGGLITGELFF
DNA: TGTGCCAGCAGCCAAGGGGGACTTATCACCGGGGAGCTGTTTTTT

V: TRBV19
length: 14
D: .
size: .
J: TRBJ1-5
CDR3: CASTPSGGNQPQHF
DNA: TGTGCCAGTACCCCATCGGGGGGGAATCAGCCCCAGCATTTT

V: TRBV11-3
length: 14
D: .
size: few
J: TRBJ1-5
CDR3: CASSLRGLGQPQHF
DNA: TGTGCCAGCAGCCTCAGGGGATTAGGGCAGCCCCAGCATTTT

V: TRBV7-2
length: 13
D: .
size: .
J: TRBJ1-3
CDR3: CASKQGSGNTIYF
DNA: TGTGCCAGCAAACAGGGCTCTGGAAACACCATATATTTT

V: TRBV19
length: 14
D: .
size: .
J: TRBJ2-5
CDR3: CASSIGGRQETQYF
DNA: TGTGCCAGTAGTATAGGAGGGAGGCAAGAGACCCAGTACTTC

V: TRBV18
length: 12
D: TRBD2
size: .
J: TRBJ2-1
CDR3: CASSRTSGDQFF
DNA: TGTGCCAGCTCCCGGACTAGCGGGGACCAGTTCTTC

V: TRBV30
length: 13
D: .
size: few
J: TRBJ2-5
CDR3: CAWTAISGETQYF
DNA: TGTGCCTGGACGGCGATTAGCGGAGAGACCCAGTACTTC

V: TRBV6-8
length: 14
D: .
size: .
J: TRBJ1-1
CDR3: CASSYSAGKTEAFF
DNA: TGTGCCAGCAGTTACTCGGCAGGGAAAACTGAAGCTTTCTTT

V: TRBV10-2
length: 13
D: .
size: .
J: TRBJ1-6
CDR3: CASSESRNSPLHF
DNA: TGCGCCAGCAGTGAGTCGAGGAATTCACCCCTCCACTTT

V: TRBV28
length: 14
D: TRBD1
size: .
J: TRBJ1-2
CDR3: CASSTQIRGSGYTF
DNA: TGTGCCAGCTCTACCCAAATCAGGGGGAGCGGCTACACCTTC

V: TRBV10-2
length: 14
D: .
size: .
J: TRBJ2-3
CDR3: CASSDWQVTDTQYF
DNA: TGCGCCAGCAGTGACTGGCAGGTCACAGATACGCAGTATTTT

V: TRBV9
length: 16
D: TRBD2
size: few
J: TRBJ2-2
CDR3: CASSVYRERGGGELFF
DNA: TGTGCCAGCAGTGTATATCGTGAGCGGGGTGGCGGGGAGCTGTTTTTT

V: TRBV28
length: 14
D: .
size: .
J: TRBJ2-3
CDR3: CASTLGKSTDTQYF
DNA: TGTGCCAGCACCTTGGGGAAGAGCACAGATACGCAGTATTTT

V: TRBV28
length: 16
D: TRBD1
size: .
J: TRBJ1-1
CDR3: CASSRDRGGKNTEAFF
DNA: TGTGCCAGCAGCCGCGACAGGGGAGGGAAGAACACTGAAGCTTTCTTT

V: TRBV28
length: 14
D: TRBD2
size: .
J: TRBJ2-3
CDR3: CASSGGAITDTQYF
DNA: TGTGCCAGTAGCGGGGGGGCGATAACAGATACGCAGTATTTT